This T cell receptor (beta chain) was sequenced during a study of shared clonotypes between healthy human individuals. The wider study: Each donor had three CD4 naive, three CD4 memory, two CD8 naive and one CD8 memory plate.

The protocol was immunoSEQ multiplex PCR, while the TCRdb copy is restricted to in-frame clones and leaves out a portion. The sample carries about 820,000 clones, around 92% recorded once. Regarding the study as a whole: Non-shared clonotypes had lower generation probabilities than clonotypes shared by all four sorted-subset donors.

A remark on this clone: Its target is not known.

CD45RO-negative, CCR7-selected cells formed the naive CD8 fraction, which excluded terminally differentiated effector memory CD45RA+ cells. The receptor comes from a man aged 25-45 years in good health. The source material was naive CD8+ T cells sorted from blood.

The CDR3 region is CASSLAVAGGNTEAFF. CDR3 in DNA: TGTGCCAGCAGCTTAGCGGTGGCGGGTGGGAACACTGAAGCTTTCTTT. The genes are TRBV7-9 and TRBJ1-1; D gene ambiguous. The germline gives CDR1 SEHNR, CDR2 FQNEAQ (reference sequence). The ends were cut back, 0 bases at V and 1 base at J, with 12 bases in the middle. The CDR3 totals 16 residues.